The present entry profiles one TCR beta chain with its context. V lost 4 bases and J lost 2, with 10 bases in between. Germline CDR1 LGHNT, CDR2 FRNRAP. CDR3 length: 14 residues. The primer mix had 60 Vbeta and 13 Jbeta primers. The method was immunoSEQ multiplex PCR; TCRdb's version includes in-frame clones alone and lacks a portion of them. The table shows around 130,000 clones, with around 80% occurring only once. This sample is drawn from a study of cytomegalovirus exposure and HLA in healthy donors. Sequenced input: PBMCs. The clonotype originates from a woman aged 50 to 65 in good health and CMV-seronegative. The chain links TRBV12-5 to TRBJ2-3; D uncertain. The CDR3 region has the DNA TGTGCTAGTGGTTCAAAACAGATCACAGATACGCAGTATTTT. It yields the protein CASGSKQITDTQYF.